Shown below are 3 T cell receptor beta chains from a single sample sequenced in a study of CD8 T cells in ankylosing spondylitis. TCRdb independently ran MiXCR on the 5' RACE reads; one entry per CDR3 protein. The sample yields 250,000 or so distinct CDR3 sequences, under 30% seen once. Sequenced input: blood, either unsorted or a sorted T cell fraction (not recorded which). These receptors were obtained from a male donor with ankylosing spondylitis or in good health (not recorded which).

This clonotype was detected ten times or more. The chain carries TRBV7-9 and TRBJ2-3, with a tentative D call TRBD1 (6 bases). The CDR3 loop spans 17 amino acids. V was clipped by 1 base and J by 2 bases, with 16 bases between them. In germline, CDR1 is SEHNR, CDR2 FQNEAQ (reference sequence). Here the CDR3 DNA reads TGTGCCAGCAGCTTAGGGGGGCGCCTCCCGGACACAGATACGCAGTATTTT. Translated: CASSLGGRLPDTDTQYF.

A few counts support this clonotype. The chain links TRBV12-3 or TRBV12-4 to TRBJ1-2; 11 positions agree with TRBD1. CDR3 length: 14 residues. Losses at the gene ends were 7 bases for V and 5 bases for J; bases not matched to a gene: 6. DNA for the CDR3: TGTGCCAGCACCCCCGGACAGGGGGCATATGGCTACACCTTC. Protein: CASTPGQGAYGYTF.

This clonotype was recorded many times. V and J are TRBV4-1 and TRBJ2-7, with 11 bases matching TRBD2. Germline V CDR1 and CDR2: MGHRA, YSYEKL. The V and J ends lost 6 bases and 6 bases, in that order; junction bases with no gene match: 7. The CDR3 has 14 residues. DNA for the CDR3: TGCGCCAGCAGTCGACTAGCGGGGCGGGTCGAGCAGTACTTC. Amino acids: CASSRLAGRVEQYF.